The 28 T cell receptor beta chains presented below share a single source sample, sequenced in a study of cytomegalovirus exposure and HLA in healthy donors (dated by TCRdb to 2016 to 2017). The method behind the library was the immunoSEQ multiplex PCR assay. For the multiplex PCR, a mixture combining 60 forward primers for TCR Vbeta segments and 13 reverse primers for TCR Jbeta segments was used. TCRdb obtained this table from immuneACCESS and retained in-frame rearrangements with V and J assigned. These tables miss some clones; where compared with another copy, unresolved V genes account for less than half of the shortfall, and the remainder is unexplained. Across this sample there are 150,000 to 200,000 clones, with approximately 81% seen only once. The ten most abundant clones make up approximately 1.6% of the sample. Sequencing input: PBMCs. Receptors were obtained from a male donor in good health and CMV-seronegative.

The chain couples TRBV27 to TRBJ2-7, with 9 bases identical to TRBD1. Losses at the gene ends were 7 bases for V and 6 bases for J; bases not matched to a gene: 10. Germline V CDR1 and CDR2: MNHEY, SMNVEV (reference sequence). This CDR3 is 14 amino acids long. This chain's CDR3 is CASKTGGRSSEQYF. In nucleotides, the CDR3 is TGTGCCAGCAAGACAGGGGGTCGGTCGAGCGAGCAGTACTTC.

V is TRBV2 and J is TRBJ1-4, with 10 bases that match TRBD1. Trimming removed 3 bases from V and 5 bases from J; junction bases left unmatched: 0. Germline V gives CDR1 SNHLY, CDR2 FYNNEI. CDR3 length equals 14 residues. CDR3 region: CASSEDRGNEKLFF. For the CDR3, the DNA is TGTGCCAGCAGTGAGGACAGGGGGAATGAAAAACTGTTTTTT.

The chain carries TRBV28 and TRBJ1-5; D might be TRBD1 (6 bases). From germline, CDR1 is MDHEN and CDR2 SYDVKM. The length of the CDR3 is 14 residues. Trimming removed 7 bases at V and 3 bases at J, with 13 bases between. CDR3 DNA sequence: TGTGCCAGCATAGTGCCAGGGGACAATCAGCCCCAGCATTTT. It yields the protein CASIVPGDNQPQHF.

The genes are TRBV6-5 and TRBJ1-2, with 7 bases identical to TRBD1. The CDR3 sequence is 13 residues long. After removal of 7 bases from V and 8 bases from J, the junction contained 10 bases not matched to a gene. Germline-derived CDR1 and CDR2 are MNHEY and SVGAGI. The CDR3 is CASKRDSGGGYTF. The CDR3 nucleotides are TGTGCCAGCAAACGGGACAGCGGGGGGGGCTACACCTTC.

V and J are TRBV7-9 and TRBJ2-1; 12 nucleotides line up with TRBD1. V lost 5 bases, J lost 7 bases, and 12 bases stayed unmatched. The CDR3 totals 17 residues. Germline values: CDR1 SEHNR, CDR2 FQNEAQ (reference sequence). This chain's CDR3 is CASSPVPGQGAGNEQFF. The DNA of the CDR3 is TGTGCCAGCAGCCCGGTTCCGGGACAGGGGGCCGGGAATGAGCAGTTCTTC.

The chain recombines TRBV11-2 with TRBJ2-7, with a possible D match to TRBD1 (5 bases). V was clipped by 2 bases and J by 1 base, with 12 bases between them. The CDR3 is made up of 15 amino acids. Germline lookup yields CDR1 SGHAT and CDR2 FQNNGV. The chain's CDR3 is CASSLQGVGSYEQYF. In nucleotides, the CDR3 is TGTGCCAGCAGCTTACAAGGGGTCGGATCCTACGAGCAGTACTTC.

The rearrangement uses TRBV18 and TRBJ2-7; D is possibly TRBD1 (5 bases). V was pared by 2 bases and J by 4 bases, with 12 bases between. This CDR3 comprises 14 residues. Germline V gene lookup returns CDR1 KGHSH and CDR2 LQKENI. The CDR3 loop reads CASSPKQVGYEQYF. The CDR3, as DNA: TGTGCCAGCTCACCAAAACAGGTTGGGTACGAGCAGTACTTC.

The V and J genes are TRBV4-1 and TRBJ1-4; a possible D gene is TRBD1 (6 bases). With 1 base removed from V and 4 bases from J, the gap between germline ends came to 13 bases. Germline CDR1 reads MGHRA; CDR2 reads YSYEKL. CDR3 length equals 16 residues. The CDR3 reads CASSQVGTGLNEKLFF. The CDR3 DNA reads TGCGCCAGCAGCCAAGTAGGAACAGGGCTTAATGAAAAACTGTTTTTT.

The chain employs TRBV29-1 and TRBJ1-1, with D unclear. The CDR3 has 14 amino acids. V lost 3 bases to trimming and J lost 0 bases, with 11 bases between them. Germline V gene lookup returns CDR1 SQVTM and CDR2 ANQGSEA. CDR3 region: CSVEPGTMNTEAFF. The CDR3 DNA follows: TGCAGCGTTGAGCCGGGAACCATGAACACTGAAGCTTTCTTT.

This chain links TRBV9 with TRBJ1-2; D unresolved. The CDR3 loop spans 13 amino acids. Deletions cut 0 bases from V and 4 bases from J, with 7 bases between. Germline assignment: CDR1 SGDLS and CDR2 YYNGEE. The CDR3: CASSVGTAYGYTF. The CDR3, as DNA: TGTGCCAGCAGCGTAGGTACAGCCTATGGCTACACCTTC.

This chain connects TRBV7-2 to TRBJ2-7, with 9 positions matching TRBD1. The CDR3 extends over 17 amino acids. The junction had 6 bases not matched to a gene; V was cut back by 0 bases and J by 0 bases. Germline V gene data show CDR1 as SGHTA and CDR2 as FQGNSA. The CDR3 is CASSLAVGTGFSYEQYF. The CDR3, as DNA: TGTGCCAGCAGCTTAGCGGTTGGGACAGGGTTCTCCTACGAGCAGTACTTC.

V and J are TRBV4-1 and TRBJ1-1; D call uncertain. Germline CDR1 MGHRA, CDR2 YSYEKL. The CDR3 totals 13 residues. Trimming stripped 0 bases from V and 3 bases from J, with 5 bases between. DNA for the CDR3: TGCGCCAGCAGCCAAGATCGGGACACTGAAGCTTTCTTT. Protein: CASSQDRDTEAFF.

The rearrangement links TRBV7-8 to TRBJ2-1; possible D gene TRBD2, 5 bases. Trimming took 1 base from V and 6 from J, leaving 13 bases between them. The CDR3 covers 15 residues. CDR1 is SGHVS and CDR2 is FQNEAQ in the germline V gene. The CDR3 DNA reads TGTGCCAGCAGCTTAGTCTCAGCGGCAATCAATGAGCAGTTCTTC. Encoded protein: CASSLVSAAINEQFF. The variable domain in full, completed from reference TRBV7-8 and TRBJ2-1, reads GAGVSQSPRYKVAKRGQDVALRCDPISGHVSLFWYQQALGQGPEFLTYFQNEAQLDKSGLPSDRFFAERPEGSVSTLKIQRTQQEDSAVYLCASSLVSAAINEQFFGPGTRLTVL.

This chain connects TRBV7-9 to TRBJ2-7, with D maybe TRBD1 (5 bases). Germline loops: CDR1 SEHNR, CDR2 FQNEAQ (reference sequence). Trimming removed 1 base at V and 5 bases at J, with 9 bases between. This CDR3 region has 13 residues. The CDR3 coding sequence is TGTGCCAGCAGCTTAGGCCAGGGCGACGAGCAGTACTTC. Residues: CASSLGQGDEQYF. The whole variable domain, filled in from reference TRBV7-9 and TRBJ2-7, reads DTGVSQNPRHKITKRGQNVTFRCDPISEHNRLYWYRQTLGQGPEFLTYFQNEAQLEKSRLLSDRFSAERPKGSFSTLEIQRTEQGDSAMYLCASSLGQGDEQYFGPGTRLTVT.

CDR3 in amino acids: CASNLLGTGGNQPQHF. The CDR3 DNA follows: TGTGCCAGCAACTTACTCGGGACAGGGGGCAATCAGCCCCAGCATTTT. This chain connects TRBV2 to TRBJ1-5, with TRBD1 identical over 10 bases. Germline CDR1 reads SNHLY; CDR2 reads FYNNEI. This CDR3 comprises 16 residues. V lost 7 bases to trimming and J lost 2 bases; unmatched junction nucleotides: 8.

This clone was counted a single time. V usage is TRBV5-5 and J usage is TRBJ1-4; 7 bases align to TRBD1. CDR3 length: 15 residues. Germline loops: CDR1 SGHKS, CDR2 YYEKEE (reference sequence). V lost 2 bases and J lost 4; bases outside the gene matches: 5. The DNA of the CDR3 is TGTGCCAGCAGCTTCCGGGACAGTGTTAATGAAAAACTGTTTTTT. The encoded protein is CASSFRDSVNEKLFF.

The genes are TRBV29-1 and TRBJ1-1; tentatively, D is TRBD1 (6 bases). With 6 bases removed from V and 8 bases from J, the gap between germline ends came to 22 bases. Looked up from germline, CDR1 is SQVTM and CDR2 is ANQGSEA. The CDR3 runs 14 residues. The CDR3 sequence is CSVREQGLTDEAFF. The CDR3 DNA reads as TGCAGCGTGAGGGAACAGGGTCTTACGGACGAAGCTTTCTTT. The whole variable domain, remainder taken from reference TRBV29-1 and TRBJ1-1, is SAVISQKPSRDICQRGTSLTIQCQVDSQVTMMFWYRQQPGQSLTLIATANQGSEATYESGFVIDKFPISRPNLTFSTLTVSNMSPEDSSIYLCSVREQGLTDEAFFGQGTRLTVV.

The rearrangement uses TRBV4-1 and TRBJ2-7; D possibly corresponds to TRBD1 (6 bases). This CDR3 has 14 amino acids. Germline V lookup: CDR1 MGHRA, CDR2 YSYEKL. Trimming cost V 2 bases and J 5 bases, with 13 bases left between them. The CDR3 region has the DNA TGCGCCAGCAGCCAAAGCCGGACAGACCACGAGCAGTACTTC. Residues: CASSQSRTDHEQYF.

This clone came up once. This chain uses TRBV7-3 with TRBJ2-3; weak D call: TRBD1 (5 bases). CDR1 and CDR2 (germline): SGHTA, FQGTGA. V was pared by 5 bases and J by 0 bases, with 21 bases between. The length of the CDR3 is 18 residues. In DNA, the CDR3 is TGTGCCAGCAGCCAACATATGGGCCTAGACAGAAGCACAGATACGCAGTATTTT. It specifies CASSQHMGLDRSTDTQYF.

The V call is TRBV27, the J call TRBJ2-7; 13 bases map to TRBD2. From germline, CDR1 is MNHEY and CDR2 SMNVEV (reference sequence). The CDR3 is 19 residues long. Losses at the gene ends were 4 bases for V and 3 bases for J; bases not matched to a gene: 15. The CDR3 protein is CASSSAGTSGTQPHYEQYF. CDR3 DNA sequence: TGTGCCAGCAGTTCGGCCGGGACTAGCGGGACCCAACCCCACTACGAGCAGTACTTC.

The chain is built from TRBV9 and TRBJ2-1; D is uncertain. Germline lookup yields CDR1 SGDLS and CDR2 YYNGEE. The ends were cut back, 0 bases at V and 6 bases at J, with 7 bases in the middle. The CDR3 runs to 13 residues. For the CDR3, the DNA is TGTGCCAGCAGCGTAGACAATGGCAATGAGCAGTTCTTC. Translating it yields CASSVDNGNEQFF.

Comments on this clone: In the same sample, other DNA sequences code for this CDR3. The chain employs TRBV7-8 and TRBJ1-2; possibly TRBD1 for D (6 bases). Trimming took 9 bases from V and 8 from J, leaving 25 bases between them. Germline lookup yields CDR1 SGHVS and CDR2 FQNEAQ. The CDR3 is 15 residues long. The CDR3 region has the DNA TGTGCCAGTAGCACGGACAGAGGCCCAACTAGAGGCTACACCTTC. This translates into CASSTDRGPTRGYTF.

The chain links TRBV7-6 to TRBJ2-7; possible D gene TRBD1, 5 bases. CDR3 length: 16 amino acids. V lost 5 bases and J lost 1, with 18 bases in between. CDR1 is SGHVS, CDR2 FNYEAQ, per germline. The CDR3 is CASSRGGRVGSYEQYF. CDR3 sequence (DNA): TGTGCCAGCAGCAGGGGTGGCAGGGTGGGTTCCTACGAGCAGTACTTC.

J is TRBJ2-7 and V is TRBV6-5, with TRBD2 identical over 12 bases. CDR1 is MNHEY, CDR2 SVGAGI, per germline. The CDR3 has 15 amino acids. V shed 6 bases, J shed 4 bases, and the junction held 7 bases outside the gene matches. The CDR3 reads CASRPLAGGRYEQYF. The CDR3 bases are TGTGCCAGCAGACCACTAGCGGGAGGCCGATACGAGCAGTACTTC.

The CDR3 region has the DNA TGTGCCAGCAGCTCGCTTAGGAGGACCACCGGGGAGCTGTTTTTT. As protein: CASSSLRRTTGELFF. The chain has TRBV7-2 and TRBJ2-2, with a weak D call TRBD2 (5 bases). This CDR3 is 15 amino acids long. Trimming stripped 4 bases from V and 4 bases from J, with 13 bases between. Germline V gene lookup returns CDR1 SGHTA and CDR2 FQGNSA.

CDR3 nucleotides: TGTGCCAGCAGTTCGACAGTACAAAACTATGGCTACACCTTC. This codes for CASSSTVQNYGYTF. This sequence joins TRBV28 and TRBJ1-2, with D perhaps matching TRBD1 (5 bases). The CDR3 is 14 residues long. Trimming removed 4 bases at V and 2 bases at J, with 11 bases between. Germline V lookup: CDR1 MDHEN, CDR2 SYDVKM.

This clone has only a few counts. The V gene is TRBV7-6, the J gene TRBJ2-2; D is perhaps TRBD1 (6 bases). Germline CDR1 and CDR2: SGHVS and FNYEAQ. The CDR3 has 15 residues. The germline V and J ends were trimmed by 5 bases and 3 bases, with 13 bases remaining between them. The DNA for the CDR3 is TGTGCCAGCAGCCGAGAGGGACACCACACCGGGGAGCTGTTTTTT. Its protein product is CASSREGHHTGELFF. The full variable domain, with the rest looked up from reference TRBV7-6 and TRBJ2-2, is GAGVSQSPRYKVTKRGQDVALRCDPISGHVSLYWYRQALGQGPEFLTYFNYEAQQDKSGLPNDRFSAERPEGSISTLTIQRTEQRDSAMYRCASSREGHHTGELFFGEGSRLTVL.

The chain recombines TRBV2 with TRBJ2-6; perhaps TRBD2 as D (7 bases). Looked up from germline, CDR1 is SNHLY and CDR2 is FYNNEI. The CDR3 length is 16 residues. The V gene lost 10 bases and the J gene lost 0 bases, with 16 bases spanning the gap. The CDR3 loop is CATRAGALSGANVLTF. The CDR3 DNA reads TGTGCCACCCGCGCGGGGGCCCTCTCTGGGGCCAACGTCCTGACTTTC.